The rows below give T cell receptor beta chains drawn from one sample of a study of control samples from healthy donors and cancer patients. The method was immunoSEQ multiplex PCR; TCRdb's version includes in-frame clones alone and lacks a portion of them. The sample has roughly 450,000 clones; approximately 90% are singletons. Material for sequencing was PBMCs. The receptors stem from a man in his forties with head and neck cancer. CDR3s include the opening cysteine and the closing phenylalanine or tryptophan. The D gene is left open where the match is weak. Clone size is not always given. Where it is, it says once, few, many or a class for expanded clones.

CDR3aa	CDR3nt	j_gene	v_gene	abundance	d_gene
CSVQGSGANVLTF	TGCAGCGTACAGGGCTCTGGGGCCAACGTCCTGACTTTC	TRBJ2-6	TRBV29-1	NA	NA
CASSLSPSLYSGANVLTF	TGTGCCAGCAGCTTATCCCCTAGCTTATACTCTGGGGCCAACGTCCTGACTTTC	TRBJ2-6	TRBV7-3	NA	NA
CASSQTGMQETQYF	TGCGCCAGCAGCCAGACAGGGATGCAGGAGACCCAGTACTTC	TRBJ2-5	TRBV5-1	NA	TRBD1
CASSRSGGDQETQYF	TGTGCCAGCAGCCGTAGCGGGGGGGATCAAGAGACCCAGTACTTC	TRBJ2-5	TRBV7-3	NA	TRBD2
CASSLGSHSRSYEQYF	TGTGCCAGCAGTTTAGGTTCCCACTCTCGATCCTACGAGCAGTACTTC	TRBJ2-7	TRBV27	NA	NA
CASSVIAQGLITYEQYF	TGTGCCAGCAGTGTTATAGCTCAGGGGTTAATTACCTACGAGCAGTACTTC	TRBJ2-7	TRBV7-2	NA	NA
CASRSGLANNEQFF	TGTGCCAGCAGGTCGGGACTAGCGAACAATGAGCAGTTCTTC	TRBJ2-1	TRBV28	NA	TRBD2
CAWSTGSNQPQHF	TGTGCCTGGAGTACGGGTAGCAATCAGCCCCAGCATTTT	TRBJ1-5	TRBV30	few	NA
CASNQGQGGGLEQYF	TGTGCCAGCAACCAAGGACAGGGCGGTGGACTCGAGCAGTACTTC	TRBJ2-7	TRBV6-6	NA	TRBD1
CASSSTGPRVPQHF	TGTGCCAGCAGTTCTACAGGGCCCAGGGTGCCCCAGCATTTT	TRBJ1-5	TRBV28	NA	NA
CASSIDTMNTEAFF	TGTGCCAGCAGCATTGATACTATGAACACTGAAGCTTTCTTT	TRBJ1-1	TRBV7-2	NA	NA